Listed below are T cell receptor beta chains from one sample, sequenced in a study of post-analysis software for immune sequencing data. Using its own MiXCR run on the PCR reads, TCRdb lists one record per CDR3 protein. The profile covers roughly 400,000 distinct CDR3 sequences, with more than 30% appearing a single time and approximately 7.7% taken by the ten largest. The sequenced material came from blood. These receptors originate from a girl aged 2 to 10 with multiple sclerosis. Each CDR3 is given with its conserved first and last residue. D genes are given only for firm matches. Expanded clones get a size class; other rows say once, few or many, or leave the size out.

D	V	size	J	CDR3	DNA
-	TRBV28	few	TRBJ2-6	CASSLVGLSGANVLTF	TGTGCCAGCAGTTTGGTTGGACTCTCTGGGGCCAACGTCCTGACTTTC
-	TRBV12-3/TRBV12-4	-	TRBJ2-7	CASSPTAYYEQYF	TGTGCCAGCAGCCCCACAGCTTACTACGAGCAGTACTTC
TRBD2	TRBV4-2	-	TRBJ2-1	CASSNRPGSGTYNEQFF	TGTGCCAGCAGCAATCGGCCGGGTAGCGGGACCTACAATGAGCAGTTCTTC
TRBD2	TRBV6-6	few	TRBJ2-4	CASSFRGVAKNIQYF	TGTGCCAGCAGTTTTCGGGGGGTAGCCAAAAACATTCAGTACTTC
-	TRBV20-1	-	TRBJ2-1	CSASLTFLGYNEQFF	TGCAGTGCTAGCCTGACGTTTCTCGGGTACAATGAGCAGTTCTTC
-	TRBV4-1	few	TRBJ2-5	CASSQRTLQETQYF	TGCGCCAGCAGCCAGCGTACCCTCCAAGAGACCCAGTACTTC
-	TRBV5-1	few	TRBJ2-5	CASSLSRQTQYF	TGCGCCAGCAGCTTGAGTAGGCAGACCCAGTACTTC
TRBD2	TRBV29-1	-	TRBJ2-4	CSVEAYREGKNIQYF	TGCAGCGTTGAAGCTTATCGGGAGGGCAAAAACATTCAGTACTTC
TRBD1	TRBV12-3/TRBV12-4	few	TRBJ2-2	CASSLDRAPGELFF	TGTGCCAGCAGTCTTGACAGGGCACCCGGGGAGCTGTTTTTT
-	TRBV24-1	-	TRBJ2-1	CATRGPGRNEQFF	TGTGCCACCAGAGGTCCTGGTCGCAATGAGCAGTTCTTC
-	TRBV28	-	TRBJ2-7	CASSLGLLGYEQYF	TGTGCCAGCAGTTTAGGGCTTTTAGGATACGAGCAGTACTTC
TRBD1	TRBV29-1	-	TRBJ2-1	CSGGQQNNEQFF	TGCAGCGGGGGACAGCAGAACAATGAGCAGTTCTTC
-	TRBV2	once	TRBJ2-3	CASRWDRTNTDTQYF	TGTGCCAGCAGATGGGATCGTACGAACACAGATACGCAGTATTTT
TRBD2	TRBV4-1	-	TRBJ2-3	CASSRTSPDTQYF	TGCGCCAGCAGCCGGACTAGTCCCGATACGCAGTATTTT
-	TRBV6-5	few	TRBJ1-2	CASSYQGWGDWDGYTF	TGTGCCAGCAGTTACCAAGGTTGGGGGGATTGGGATGGCTACACCTTC
-	TRBV5-1	-	TRBJ2-5	CASSTGSFTEETQYF	TGCGCCAGCAGCACGGGGTCCTTCACAGAAGAGACCCAGTACTTC
-	TRBV4-2	-	TRBJ2-5	CASSQERWLQGPLQETQYF	TGTGCCAGCAGCCAAGAGAGATGGTTGCAGGGACCACTCCAAGAGACCCAGTACTTC
-	TRBV27	few	TRBJ2-3	CASRQRPRGSTDTQYF	TGTGCCAGCAGGCAACGCCCCCGCGGATCTACAGATACGCAGTATTTT
TRBD1	TRBV28	-	TRBJ2-1	CASSVTGTGSNEQFF	TGTGCCAGCAGTGTGACCGGGACAGGGTCTAATGAGCAGTTCTTC
-	TRBV7-2	-	TRBJ2-1	CASSLVSGSQYNEQFF	TGTGCCAGCAGCTTAGTATCTGGATCGCAATACAATGAGCAGTTCTTC
-	TRBV15	few	TRBJ2-7	CATSRVFDRIGYEQYF	TGTGCCACCAGCAGAGTCTTTGACAGGATCGGCTACGAGCAGTACTTC
TRBD1	TRBV20-1	-	TRBJ1-6	CADTGERNSPLHF	TGCGCGGACACAGGGGAGAGGAATTCACCCCTCCACTTT
TRBD1	TRBV12-3/TRBV12-4	-	TRBJ2-2	CANLDRGTGELFF	TGTGCCAACTTGGACAGGGGTACCGGGGAGCTGTTTTTT
-	TRBV9	-	TRBJ2-1	CASSVATDSPGRVDNEQFF	TGTGCCAGCAGCGTAGCTACAGACAGTCCAGGGCGCGTCGACAATGAGCAGTTCTTC
-	TRBV5-1	-	TRBJ1-2	CASSLERSYGYTF	TGCGCCAGCAGCTTGGAGAGAAGCTATGGCTACACCTTC
-	TRBV7-2	-	TRBJ2-1	CASSLASNVAYNEQFF	TGTGCCAGCAGCTTAGCTTCTAACGTGGCCTACAATGAGCAGTTCTTC
-	TRBV15	once	TRBJ1-1	CATSRGDPNTEAFF	TGTGCCACCAGCAGGGGAGATCCGAACACTGAAGCTTTCTTT
-	TRBV20-1	-	TRBJ1-2	CSARDRGLRRYGYTF	TGCAGTGCTAGAGATAGGGGTCTCCGGAGGTATGGCTACACCTTC
TRBD2	TRBV7-2	-	TRBJ2-5	CASSRRLALLEQYF	TGTGCCAGCAGCCGGCGACTAGCCCTCTTGGAGCAGTACTTC
TRBD1	TRBV15	-	TRBJ2-3	CATSRGGTGSTDTQYF	TGTGCCACCAGCAGAGGTGGGACAGGGAGCACAGATACGCAGTATTTT
TRBD2	TRBV29-1	few	TRBJ2-3	CSGGLAGGHNTQYF	TGCAGCGGGGGACTAGCGGGAGGACATAATACGCAGTATTTT
-	TRBV30	-	TRBJ2-7	CAWSTGTNFYEQYF	TGTGCCTGGAGTACCGGGACAAATTTCTACGAGCAGTACTTC
-	TRBV20-1	-	TRBJ1-2	CRAKQGYYGYTF	TGCAGGGCTAAACAGGGTTACTATGGCTACACCTTC
-	TRBV7-3	-	TRBJ2-7	CASSAGTLTYEQYF	TGCGCCAGCAGCGCAGGGACTTTAACCTACGAGCAGTACTTC
-	TRBV20-1	-	TRBJ2-7	CSARDRQFSYEQYF	TGCAGTGCTAGAGATCGTCAGTTCTCCTACGAGCAGTACTTC
-	TRBV12-3/TRBV12-4	-	TRBJ2-1	CASSLMWQRRPGRYNEQFF	TGTGCCAGCAGTTTGATGTGGCAGAGGCGACCGGGACGGTACAATGAGCAGTTCTTC
-	TRBV28	-	TRBJ2-7	CASSRRGASSYEQYF	TGTGCCAGCAGTAGACGGGGGGCGAGCTCCTACGAGCAGTACTTC
-	TRBV7-9	few	TRBJ2-7	CASSSSHYEQYF	TGTGCCAGCAGCTCTAGCCACTACGAGCAGTACTTC
-	TRBV24-1	few	TRBJ2-7	CATSEGSGEAYEQYF	TGTGCCACCAGTGAAGGTTCCGGTGAGGCCTACGAGCAGTACTTC
TRBD1	TRBV20-1	-	TRBJ2-7	CSARNGRGNSYEQYF	TGCAGTGCTAGAAATGGCAGGGGGAACTCCTACGAGCAGTACTTC